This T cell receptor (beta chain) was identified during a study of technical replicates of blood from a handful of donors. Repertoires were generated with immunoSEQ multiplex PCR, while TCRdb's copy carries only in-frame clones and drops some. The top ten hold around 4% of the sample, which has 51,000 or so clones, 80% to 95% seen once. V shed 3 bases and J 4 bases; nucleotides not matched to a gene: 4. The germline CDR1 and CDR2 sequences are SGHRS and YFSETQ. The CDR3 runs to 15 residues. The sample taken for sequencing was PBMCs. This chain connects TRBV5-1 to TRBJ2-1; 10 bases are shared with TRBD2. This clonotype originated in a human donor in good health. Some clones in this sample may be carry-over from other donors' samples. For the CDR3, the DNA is TGCGCCAGCAGCTCCGCTAGCGGGGGATACAATGAGCAGTTCTTC. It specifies CASSSASGGYNEQFF.